These T cell receptor beta chains were read from a single sample in a study of T-cell memory formation after mild COVID-19. In TCRdb, the 5' RACE reads were re-called with MiXCR into one record per CDR3 protein. The data contain around 110,000 distinct CDR3 sequences, around an eighth of them seen just once; the ten biggest clones take up around 27%. Sequencing was carried out using PBMCs or a T cell subset sorted from them (not recorded which). Receptor source: an adult woman who had mild COVID-19 (a few samples of this study predate the infection). Cell type and time point are not known. Each CDR3 is given with its conserved first and last residue. The D gene is left open where the match is weak. Size is omitted from some rows. Given values are once, few, many or a class for expanded clones.

D gene: -
J gene: TRBJ1-1
V gene: TRBV7-6
clone size: -
CDR3 protein: CASSFGVGGNTEAFF
CDR3 DNA: TGTGCCAGCAGCTTTGGGGTTGGGGGGAACACTGAAGCTTTCTTT

D gene: -
J gene: TRBJ2-7
V gene: TRBV9
clone size: many
CDR3 protein: CASGLGGEQYF
CDR3 DNA: TGTGCCAGCGGCCTAGGAGGCGAGCAGTACTTC

D gene: TRBD2
J gene: TRBJ2-3
V gene: TRBV4-1
clone size: -
CDR3 protein: CASSTRTSGDSTDTQYF
CDR3 DNA: TGCGCCAGCAGCACACGGACTAGCGGGGACAGCACAGATACGCAGTATTTT

D gene: TRBD1
J gene: TRBJ1-5
V gene: TRBV20-1
clone size: -
CDR3 protein: CSATRPGQGNRVQHF
CDR3 DNA: TGCAGTGCTACGAGACCGGGACAGGGGAATAGGGTCCAGCATTTT

D gene: -
J gene: TRBJ2-2
V gene: TRBV7-6
clone size: -
CDR3 protein: CASSTDRNTGELFF
CDR3 DNA: TGTGCCAGCAGCACCGACAGGAACACCGGGGAGCTGTTTTTT

D gene: TRBD1
J gene: TRBJ2-3
V gene: TRBV19
clone size: few
CDR3 protein: CASSILPRYELDRGNSDTQYF
CDR3 DNA: TGTGCCAGTAGTATTCTCCCCCGATACGAACTCGACAGGGGCAACTCCGATACGCAGTATTTT

D gene: -
J gene: TRBJ2-7
V gene: TRBV7-6
clone size: -
CDR3 protein: CASSLGVSGELEQYF
CDR3 DNA: TGTGCCAGCAGCTTAGGAGTTTCAGGGGAGTTGGAGCAGTACTTC

D gene: -
J gene: TRBJ2-5
V gene: TRBV7-6
clone size: few
CDR3 protein: CASRQAPSGGKETQYF
CDR3 DNA: TGTGCCAGCAGACAGGCCCCTTCTGGAGGAAAAGAGACCCAGTACTTC

D gene: -
J gene: TRBJ2-1
V gene: TRBV13
clone size: few
CDR3 protein: CASSLVRPSNEQFF
CDR3 DNA: TGTGCCAGCAGCTTAGTAAGGCCGTCCAATGAGCAGTTCTTC

D gene: -
J gene: TRBJ1-5
V gene: TRBV2
clone size: -
CDR3 protein: CASSVGGQPQHF
CDR3 DNA: TGTGCCAGCAGTGTAGGTGGGCAGCCCCAGCATTTT